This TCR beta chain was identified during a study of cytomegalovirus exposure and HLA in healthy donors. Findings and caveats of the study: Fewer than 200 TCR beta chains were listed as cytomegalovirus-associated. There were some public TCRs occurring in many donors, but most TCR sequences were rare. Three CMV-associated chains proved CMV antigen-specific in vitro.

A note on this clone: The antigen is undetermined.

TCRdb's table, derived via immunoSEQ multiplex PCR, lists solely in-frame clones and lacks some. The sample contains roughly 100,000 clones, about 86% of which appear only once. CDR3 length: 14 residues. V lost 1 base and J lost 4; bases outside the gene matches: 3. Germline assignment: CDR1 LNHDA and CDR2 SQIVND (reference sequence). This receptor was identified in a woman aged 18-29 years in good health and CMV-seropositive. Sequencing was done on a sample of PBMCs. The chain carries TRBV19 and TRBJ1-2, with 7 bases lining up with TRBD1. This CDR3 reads CASSIVPGGYGYTF. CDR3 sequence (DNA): TGTGCCAGTAGTATAGTTCCAGGGGGCTATGGCTACACCTTC.